Listed below are T cell receptor beta chains from one sample, sequenced in a study of T-cell reconstitution after alpha-beta-depleted transplantation in children. TCRdb reprocessed the PCR reads via MiXCR and lists one record per CDR3 protein. Among more than 550,000 distinct CDR3 sequences, about 11% were seen once, and the ten largest hold roughly 3.9%. The source material was PBMCs from the stem cell graft donor, sampled from the stem cell graft. These receptors were obtained from a human donor who donated a stem cell graft to a child with acute myeloid leukemia. The CDR3 runs from the conserved cysteine through the conserved F or W.

>TRBV5-1
CASKPGGPKGETQYF
>TRBV6-2/TRBV6-3
CASSYIGGASNEQFF
>TRBV29-1
CSVRTGANTEAFF
>TRBV25-1
CASRNRQGRCEGDTEAFF
>TRBV27
CASSERTSGYNEQFF
>TRBV20-1
CSATTSTGTDTQYF
>TRBV28
CASSQTGVGETQYF
>TRBV20-1
CSAFGVSTDTQYF
>TRBV7-4
CASSLTIRLPEQYF
>TRBV20-1
CSAKEGAGGGTEAFF
>TRBV6-5
CASSSPGLTDTQYF
>TRBV3-1
CASREPSGNRQFF
>TRBV27
CASSFRGRSDQPQHF
>TRBV29-1
CSVRREGVSSYEQYF